The 12 T cell receptor beta chains below all came from one sample that was sequenced in a study of shared clonotypes between healthy human individuals (dated by TCRdb to 2020 to 2022). The method was the immunoSEQ multiplex PCR assay. TCRdb retrieved this table from immuneACCESS and kept in-frame rearrangements only. Not all clones are present; in checked studies, unresolved V genes account for under half, and no reason is known for the remainder. The sample table shows about 2 million clones, and about 94% are seen once. The ten largest clones add up to around 1.1% of the sample. CD8 naive samples were obtained by positive selection for CCR7 among CD45RO-negative cells, yielding a CD45RA+CCR7+ population from which TemRA cells were excluded. The source material was naive CD8+ T cells sorted from blood. In light of the paper, this sample's cell subset or site label describes: CD45RA+CCR7+. These receptors came from a man between 18 and 35 years old in good health.

J is TRBJ2-5 and V is TRBV6-5; D is possibly TRBD1 (6 bases). From germline, CDR1 is MNHEY and CDR2 SVGAGI. Trimming pared 8 bases from V and 1 base from J, leaving 14 bases between. The CDR3 is made up of 14 amino acids. The CDR3 loop is CASGLAGAQETQYF. The CDR3 DNA reads TGTGCCAGCGGCCTCGCAGGGGCCCAAGAGACCCAGTACTTC.

Only one count was recorded for this clone. In the same sample, other DNA sequences code for this CDR3. The V gene is TRBV7-3, the J gene TRBJ1-1; TRBD1 agrees at 9 bases. Germline CDR1 reads SGHTA; CDR2 reads FQGTGA. With V trimmed by 3 bases and J by 4 bases, 0 bases remained unmatched. The CDR3 sequence is 13 residues long. The CDR3 sequence is CASSLTGGTEAFF. The CDR3 DNA reads as TGTGCCAGCAGCTTGACAGGGGGCACTGAAGCTTTCTTT.

The V gene is TRBV14, the J gene TRBJ1-2, with 7 bases matching TRBD1. The CDR3 sequence is 14 residues long. Looked up from germline, CDR1 is SGHDN and CDR2 is FVKESK. Trimming at V came to 1 base and at J to 4 bases, leaving 3 bases not matched to a gene. CDR3 DNA sequence: TGTGCCAGCAGCCAAGCAGGGACAGTCTATGGCTACACCTTC. This encodes CASSQAGTVYGYTF.

The V and J genes are TRBV13 and TRBJ1-2; D uncertain. Per the germline V gene, CDR1 is PRHDT and CDR2 is FYEKMQ (reference sequence). The CDR3 is 13 residues long. Between the trimmed V and J ends, which lost 6 bases and 6 bases, there was a span of 14 bases. CDR3 protein: CASRVPKSDGYTF. The CDR3 nucleotides are TGTGCCAGCAGGGTTCCCAAAAGCGATGGCTACACCTTC.

The chain joins TRBV9 to TRBJ2-7; 9 nucleotides line up with TRBD1. This CDR3 contains 15 residues. Germline CDR1 and CDR2: SGDLS and YYNGEE. After removal of 0 bases from V and 2 bases from J, the junction contained 3 bases not matched to a gene. CDR3 region: CASSVEQGAAYEQYF. CDR3 coding DNA: TGTGCCAGCAGCGTAGAACAGGGGGCAGCCTACGAGCAGTACTTC.

Worth noting for this clone: This same CDR3 is encoded by further DNA sequences in the sample. The J gene is TRBJ2-7, the V gene TRBV7-6; possibly TRBD1 for D (5 bases). The CDR3 sequence is 13 residues long. Between the trimmed V and J ends, which lost 0 bases and 7 bases, there was a span of 10 bases. The germline V gene has CDR1 SGHVS and CDR2 FNYEAQ. CDR3 nucleotide sequence: TGTGCCAGCAGCTTAGCTGGGGCAGGGGAGCAGTACTTC. Translated, it gives CASSLAGAGEQYF.

V is TRBV4-3 and J is TRBJ2-2, with D possibly being TRBD2 (5 bases). The CDR3 extends over 17 amino acids. Germline assignment: CDR1 LGHNA and CDR2 YSLEER. Trimming cost V 4 bases and J 2 bases, with 17 bases left between them. This chain's CDR3 is CASSPTGSGLNTGELFF. CDR3 in DNA: TGCGCCAGCAGCCCTACGGGATCAGGACTCAACACCGGGGAGCTGTTTTTT.

The rearrangement links TRBV5-4 to TRBJ1-1; TRBD1 matches 10 bases. This CDR3 is built from 15 residues. The V gene's germline CDR1 is SGHNT and CDR2 YYREEE (reference sequence). Trimming at V came to 0 bases and at J to 6 bases, leaving 5 bases not matched to a gene. The DNA of the CDR3 is TGTGCCAGCAGCTTGGCCCGGACAGGGGGGCCTGAAGCTTTCTTT. Amino acids: CASSLARTGGPEAFF. Using reference TRBV5-4 and TRBJ1-1 for the parts outside the CDR3, the full variable domain is ETGVTQSPTHLIKTRGQQVTLRCSSQSGHNTVSWYQQALGQGPQFIFQYYREEENGRGNFPPRFSGLQFPNYSSELNVNALELDDSALYLCASSLARTGGPEAFFGQGTRLTVV.

The V call is TRBV4-1, the J call TRBJ2-3; the D gene is possibly TRBD2 (5 bases). From germline, CDR1 is MGHRA and CDR2 YSYEKL. CDR3 length equals 16 residues. V lost 4 bases and J 5 bases, leaving 19 bases between the germline ends. The chain's CDR3 is CASSLQAGKARDTQYF. The CDR3 coding sequence is TGCGCCAGCAGCCTCCAGGCCGGGAAGGCCCGAGATACGCAGTATTTT.

The genes are TRBV4-1 and TRBJ2-1, with 11 positions matching TRBD2. The length of the CDR3 is 16 residues. The V segment lost 4 bases and the J segment 3 bases; nucleotides outside the gene matches: 5. In germline, CDR1 is MGHRA, CDR2 YSYEKL. CDR3 sequence (DNA): TGCGCCAGCAGCCTTAGCGGGAGGGCCGACTACAATGAGCAGTTCTTC. Its translation: CASSLSGRADYNEQFF.

The V and J genes are TRBV7-9 and TRBJ1-2; D ambiguous. The CDR3 runs to 11 residues. With 2 bases removed from V and 8 bases from J, the gap between germline ends came to 6 bases. CDR1 SEHNR and CDR2 FQNEAQ come from the germline V gene (reference sequence). CDR3 in DNA: TGTGCCAGCAGCTTAAGGGAAGGCTACACCTTC. Translating gives CASSLREGYTF.

The V call is TRBV6-6, the J call TRBJ2-7; D assignment may be TRBD1 or TRBD2 (5 bases each). The CDR3 runs 16 residues. The germline V gene has CDR1 MNHNY and CDR2 SVGAGI (reference sequence). V was trimmed by 5 bases and J by 5 bases, leaving 22 bases between them. In DNA form, the CDR3 reads TGTGCCAGCAGTCAGCTCCCGGGGACCCAGAAGGACGAGCAGTACTTC. Translating gives CASSQLPGTQKDEQYF.